These 3 T cell receptor beta chains share one sample of origin, sequenced in a study of T cell repertoires in cytomegalovirus infection. TCRdb recomputed calls from the reads with MiXCR, one row per CDR3 protein. The sample comprises around 50,000 distinct CDR3 sequences, roughly 20% of which are singletons, and 26% rests with the top ten. Their specific antigens are unknown. The material sequenced was CD8+ T cells from cultured PBMCs, taken from culture after CMV antigen stimulation. These receptors originate from a human donor in good health (CMV status not recorded). Some clones in this sample may be carry-over from other donors' samples.

The CDR3 reads CASSLTTGTDYGYTF. The CDR3 nucleotides are TGTGCCAGCAGCTTAACGACCGGGACAGACTATGGCTACACCTTC. The chain uses TRBV7-9 and TRBJ1-2; 7 bases align to TRBD1. This CDR3 region has 15 residues. CDR1 is SEHNR and CDR2 is FQNEAQ in the germline V gene (reference sequence). V was clipped by 2 bases and J by 3 bases; unmatched bases: 6.

This clonotype has just one count. The CDR3 region is CASSSGVYEQFF. The CDR3 DNA sequence: TGTGCCAGCAGCTCGGGGGTCTATGAGCAGTTCTTC. The V and J genes are TRBV11-2 and TRBJ2-1; maybe TRBD2 (6 bases). The germline V and J ends were trimmed by 4 bases and 8 bases, with 9 bases remaining between them. Germline CDR1 is SGHAT and CDR2 is FQNNGV. The CDR3 is made up of 12 amino acids.

The chain combines TRBV27 with TRBJ2-1; D not resolved. Germline V CDR1 and CDR2: MNHEY, SMNVEV (reference sequence). The CDR3 contains 13 residues. Trimming took 4 bases from V and 3 from J, leaving 7 bases between them. CDR3 nucleotide sequence: TGTGCCAGCAGTTCCGCGTTCTACAATGAGCAGTTCTTC. Translating gives CASSSAFYNEQFF.